This T cell receptor (beta chain) was captured by sequencing in a study of blood T cell repertoires in COVID-19. TCRdb's copy holds only in-frame clones and misses some; the assay was immunoSEQ multiplex PCR. The sample yields some 130,000 clones, more than 70% seen once. In this sample, this clone turned up once. The sequence came from a man in his 60s with acute or convalescent COVID-19. Sequenced input: peripheral blood.

The CDR3 bases are TGTGCCAGCAGCCAAGGGAGGCGGAGGGCTGAAGCTTTCTTT. Its translation is CASSQGRRRAEAFF. The J gene is TRBJ1-1, the V gene TRBV3-1 (or the pseudogene TRBV3-2), with no clear D. V was pared by 1 base and J by 6 bases, with 12 bases between. CDR1 and CDR2 (germline): LGHDT, YNNKEL (reference sequence). The CDR3 sequence is 14 residues long.